This TCR beta chain is from a study of a mutant IDH1 vaccine in newly diagnosed glioma. This CDR3 region has 17 residues. CDR1 is SEHNR and CDR2 is FQNEAQ in the germline V gene (reference sequence). The germline V and J ends were trimmed by 4 bases and 4 bases, with 21 bases remaining between them. Note on this clone: Antigen: not known.

Time point reported: week 5, during vaccination. One vaccine dose held 300 ug of mutant IDH1 20-mer peptide and came with topical imiquimod. Assay used: immunoSEQ multiplex PCR; TCRdb lists only in-frame clones, some missing. This repertoire shows over 45,000 clones, over 70% found once; its top ten account for around 3.4%. J is TRBJ2-3 and V is TRBV7-9, with D perhaps matching TRBD1 (6 bases). The receptor was isolated from a man aged 30-40 years with glioma. Sequenced material: PBMCs, taken from a glioma patient whose treatment included an IDH1 peptide vaccine. CDR3 loop: CASSYTGAKDSADTQYF. Written as DNA, the CDR3 is TGTGCCAGCAGCTACACAGGAGCGAAGGACAGCGCAGATACGCAGTATTTT.